These 15 T cell receptor beta chains were sequenced from one sample in a study of T cells after yellow fever vaccination. TCRdb reprocessed the 5' RACE reads via MiXCR and lists one record per CDR3 protein. The top ten clones hold roughly a fifth of a sample with more than 300,000 distinct CDR3 sequences, around 4.4% of them seen once. This sample comprised PBMCs, obtained 15 days after the yellow fever booster vaccination. These receptors were taken from a man aged 18-30 years who received the YFV17D yellow fever vaccine.

This clonotype appeared many times. The V gene is TRBV5-1, the J gene TRBJ1-4; the match to TRBD1 covers 7 bases. This CDR3 is built from 14 residues. V shed 0 bases, J shed 7 bases, and the junction held 3 bases outside the gene matches. The germline CDR1 and CDR2 sequences are SGHRS and YFSETQ. The CDR3 region is CASSLGQGGEKLFF. The CDR3 region has the DNA TGCGCCAGCAGCTTGGGACAGGGCGGTGAAAAACTGTTTTTT.

This clonotype has a count of ten or more. The chain joins TRBV5-1 to TRBJ1-1, with D possibly matching TRBD1 (5 bases). This CDR3 comprises 15 residues. V dropped 4 bases and J dropped 4 bases, with 17 bases sitting between them. Germline CDR1 SGHRS, CDR2 YFSETQ. CDR3 in DNA: TGCGCCAGCAGCCCCGGAGCGCAGGGCGGCACTGAAGCTTTCTTT. The encoded protein is CASSPGAQGGTEAFF.

This clonotype was counted at least ten times. The chain uses TRBV5-1 and TRBJ1-2; no firm D call. V was pared by 0 bases and J by 2 bases, with 11 bases between. Per the germline V gene, CDR1 is SGHRS and CDR2 is YFSETQ. The CDR3 consists of 15 residues. CDR3 sequence: CASSLGLGLNYGYTF. CDR3 sequence (DNA): TGCGCCAGCAGCTTGGGACTTGGCTTGAACTATGGCTACACCTTC. The complete variable domain, with remaining parts taken from reference TRBV5-1 and TRBJ1-2, reads KAGVTQTPRYLIKTRGQQVTLSCSPISGHRSVSWYQQTPGQGLQFLFEYFSETQRNKGNFPGRFSGRQFSNSRSEMNVSTLELGDSALYLCASSLGLGLNYGYTFGSGTRLTVV.

The chain is built from TRBV29-1 and TRBJ2-3, with D maybe TRBD1 (7 bases). CDR3 size: 16 residues. Trimming shortened V by 5 bases and J by 3 bases, and 21 bases separated the two germline ends. Germline CDR1 reads SQVTM; CDR2 reads ANQGSEA. The CDR3 bases are TGCAGCGTTCAGGGGGGTAAGGGGGGCGGAACAGATACGCAGTATTTT. Protein product: CSVQGGKGGGTDTQYF.

In its sample, this clonotype was seen many times. CDR3 sequence: CASSHALQGDLNTEAFF. For the CDR3, the DNA is TGTGCCAGCAGCCACGCGCTCCAAGGGGACCTGAACACTGAAGCTTTCTTT. This chain joins TRBV7-6 and TRBJ1-1; D is possibly TRBD1 (5 bases). The CDR3 extends over 17 amino acids. The V gene's germline CDR1 is SGHVS and CDR2 FNYEAQ. V gave up 5 bases and J gave up 0 bases, with 19 bases separating them. Full variable domain (rest looked up from reference TRBV7-6 and TRBJ1-1): GAGVSQSPRYKVTKRGQDVALRCDPISGHVSLYWYRQALGQGPEFLTYFNYEAQQDKSGLPNDRFSAERPEGSISTLTIQRTEQRDSAMYRCASSHALQGDLNTEAFFGQGTRLTVV.

The chain carries TRBV12-3 or TRBV12-4 and TRBJ1-5; 7 bases agree with TRBD1. With V trimmed by 1 base and J by 6 bases, 3 bases remained unmatched. This CDR3 comprises 14 residues. CDR3 bases: TGTGCCAGCAGTTTAGGCGGGGACAGTCAGCCCCAGCATTTT. It yields the protein CASSLGGDSQPQHF.

The chain links TRBV9 to TRBJ2-1, with 11 bases matching TRBD2. The germline CDR1 and CDR2 sequences are SGDLS and YYNGEE. J lost 2 bases, V lost 0 bases, and 1 base had no gene match. The CDR3 sequence is 16 residues long. DNA of the CDR3: TGTGCCAGCAGCGTAGGACTAGCGGGGACCTACAATGAGCAGTTCTTC. It yields the protein CASSVGLAGTYNEQFF. The whole variable domain, filled in from reference TRBV9 and TRBJ2-1, reads DSGVTQTPKHLITATGQRVTLRCSPRSGDLSVYWYQQSLDQGLQFLIQYYNGEERAKGNILERFSAQQFPDLHSELNLSSLELGDSALYFCASSVGLAGTYNEQFFGPGTRLTVL.

The V and J genes are TRBV3-1 and TRBJ2-5, with D perhaps TRBD2 (5 bases). Trimming pared 4 bases from V and 2 bases from J, leaving 8 bases between. Germline V gene sequence: CDR1 LGHDT, CDR2 YNNKEL (reference sequence). The CDR3 extends over 13 amino acids. The CDR3 spells CASSPGIQETQYF. CDR3 in DNA: TGTGCCAGCAGCCCCGGGATTCAAGAGACCCAGTACTTC.

Written as DNA, the CDR3 is TGTGCCAGCAGACCGACAGGGAAGTACGAGCAGTACGTC. It yields the protein CASRPTGKYEQYV. This sequence joins TRBV6-2 or TRBV6-3 and TRBJ2-7; 7 bases map to TRBD1. The V and J ends lost 6 bases and 4 bases, in that order; junction bases with no gene match: 6. The CDR3 covers 13 residues. Germline CDR1 and CDR2: MNHEY and SVGEGT.

A few counts support this clonotype. V usage is TRBV20-1 and J usage is TRBJ2-7; 8 bases are shared with TRBD1. V shed 4 bases, J shed 5 bases, and the junction held 7 bases outside the gene matches. Germline V gene sequence: CDR1 DFQATT, CDR2 SNEGSKA (reference sequence). This CDR3 is built from 13 residues. As DNA, the CDR3 is TGCAGTGCTACTAAACAGGGGGGCAACGAGCAGTACTTC. Translating it yields CSATKQGGNEQYF.

CDR3 protein: CASTTEFNYGYTF. CDR3 DNA sequence: TGTGCCAGCACGACAGAATTTAACTATGGCTACACCTTC. The V gene is TRBV6-5, the J gene TRBJ1-2; tentatively, D is TRBD1 (5 bases). V dropped 7 bases and J dropped 1 base, with 10 bases sitting between them. Germline V gene sequence: CDR1 MNHEY, CDR2 SVGAGI. The CDR3 consists of 13 residues.

Ten or more counts support this clonotype. The rearrangement links TRBV3-1 to TRBJ2-7; 9 bases are shared with TRBD2. Losses at the gene ends were 4 bases for V and 5 bases for J; bases not matched to a gene: 9. The CDR3 covers 15 residues. The germline V gene encodes CDR1 LGHDT and CDR2 YNNKEL (reference sequence). The CDR3 DNA reads as TGTGCCAGCAGCCTTTTGGCGGGGGGGGGCCACGAGCAGTACTTC. As protein: CASSLLAGGGHEQYF.

This clonotype has just a few counts. The chain joins TRBV7-2 to TRBJ2-1; 9 positions agree with TRBD1. Looked up from germline, CDR1 is SGHTA and CDR2 is FQGNSA. There are 15 residues in the CDR3. With 4 bases clipped from V and 2 bases from J, the junction kept 3 bases outside the gene matches. CDR3 sequence (DNA): TGTGCCAGCAGCTGGGGACAGGGTACCTACAATGAGCAGTTCTTC. Translated: CASSWGQGTYNEQFF.

This clonotype was counted at least ten times. The V gene is TRBV6-4, the J gene TRBJ2-3; 9 positions match TRBD1. Germline assignment: CDR1 MRHNA and CDR2 SNTAGT. Trimming took 4 bases from V and 1 from J; bases not matched to a gene: 0. This CDR3 contains 14 residues. The CDR3 region is CASSGTGGTDTQYF. CDR3 DNA sequence: TGTGCCAGCAGTGGGACAGGGGGCACAGATACGCAGTATTTT.

This clonotype appeared a few times. J is TRBJ2-1 and V is TRBV7-6, with TRBD2 matching 9 bases. Trimming removed 5 bases from V and 4 bases from J; junction bases left unmatched: 6. The CDR3 runs 15 residues. Looked up from germline, CDR1 is SGHVS and CDR2 is FNYEAQ. CDR3 DNA: TGTGCCAGCAGCACCCTAGCGGGGATATACAATGAGCAGTTCTTC. The encoded protein is CASSTLAGIYNEQFF. Full variable domain (missing parts from reference TRBV7-6 and TRBJ2-1): GAGVSQSPRYKVTKRGQDVALRCDPISGHVSLYWYRQALGQGPEFLTYFNYEAQQDKSGLPNDRFSAERPEGSISTLTIQRTEQRDSAMYRCASSTLAGIYNEQFFGPGTRLTVL.